These 24 T cell receptor beta chains were sequenced from one sample in a study of early T cells in non-severe SARS-CoV-2 infection. TCRdb re-analysed the 5' RACE reads in MiXCR, keeping a single row per CDR3 protein. This table has about 49,000 distinct CDR3 sequences, roughly 10% appearing once. The material sequenced was whole blood. These receptors came from an adult who was a healthcare worker with PCR-confirmed SARS-CoV-2 infection or an uninfected control (not recorded which).

This clonotype was counted many times. This chain uses TRBV29-1 with TRBJ2-3, with a tentative D call TRBD2 (6 bases). Trimming pared 2 bases from V and 1 base from J, leaving 16 bases between. The germline gives CDR1 SQVTM, CDR2 ANQGSEA. The CDR3 sequence is 16 residues long. The CDR3 spells CSVEPYGGRRTDTQYF. DNA for the CDR3: TGCAGCGTTGAACCTTACGGGGGTAGGCGCACAGATACGCAGTATTTT.

Many counts were recorded for this clonotype. This chain joins TRBV7-6 and TRBJ2-7; D call uncertain. The germline V and J ends were trimmed by 6 bases and 2 bases, with 8 bases remaining between them. From germline, CDR1 is SGHVS and CDR2 FNYEAQ. This CDR3 contains 12 residues. The CDR3: CASSIHPYEQYF. CDR3 DNA sequence: TGTGCCAGCAGTATTCATCCCTACGAGCAGTACTTC.

This clonotype was recorded many times. The chain combines TRBV7-9 with TRBJ2-1; no reliable D call. CDR3 length equals 11 residues. V lost 4 bases and J 9 bases, leaving 7 bases between the germline ends. Germline-derived CDR1 and CDR2 are SEHNR and FQNEAQ (reference sequence). CDR3 sequence: CASSSLTEQFF. CDR3 DNA: TGTGCCAGCAGCTCCCTGACTGAGCAGTTCTTC.

This chain's CDR3 is CASSQSRNQPQHF. The CDR3 DNA reads TGTGCCAGCAGCCAATCTCGTAATCAGCCCCAGCATTTT. The rearrangement joins TRBV16 to TRBJ1-5, with unresolved D. Trimming removed 0 bases from V and 4 bases from J, with 4 bases in between. Germline lookup yields CDR1 KGHSY and CDR2 FQNENV. The length of the CDR3 is 13 residues.

This clonotype was seen repeatedly, ten times or more. The J gene is TRBJ1-3, the V gene TRBV20-1; D unresolved. V lost 0 bases, J lost 0 bases, and 6 bases lay in between. The CDR3 contains 14 residues. The germline gives CDR1 DFQATT, CDR2 SNEGSKA (reference sequence). CDR3 residues: CSARDSFSGNTIYF. CDR3 coding DNA: TGCAGTGCTAGAGACAGCTTCTCTGGAAACACCATATATTTT.

This clonotype was found many times. This sequence joins TRBV11-2 and TRBJ1-1; unclear D gene. Germline CDR1 and CDR2: SGHAT and FQNNGV. There are 12 residues in the CDR3. Deletions cut 5 bases from V and 5 bases from J, with 9 bases between. CDR3 sequence: CASSLRWTEAFF. In nucleotides, the CDR3 is TGTGCCAGCAGCCTAAGGTGGACTGAAGCTTTCTTT. Supplemented by reference TRBV11-2 and TRBJ1-1, the full variable domain reads EAGVAQSPRYKIIEKRQSVAFWCNPISGHATLYWYQQILGQGPKLLIQFQNNGVVDDSQLPKDRFSAERLKGVDSTLKIQPAKLEDSAVYLCASSLRWTEAFFGQGTRLTVV.

In this sample, this clonotype turned up many times. The chain links TRBV4-1 to TRBJ1-2, with 9 bases identical to TRBD1. Germline CDR1 reads MGHRA; CDR2 reads YSYEKL. This CDR3 is 17 amino acids long. After removal of 0 bases from V and 6 bases from J, the junction contained 11 bases not matched to a gene. The CDR3 spells CASSQEGQGGSGDGYTF. The CDR3 DNA sequence: TGCGCCAGCAGCCAAGAGGGACAGGGAGGATCCGGGGATGGCTACACCTTC.

The rearrangement uses TRBV5-6 and TRBJ2-3; 9 nucleotides line up with TRBD2. Germline trimming cut 2 bases from V and 4 bases from J; bases unmatched to any gene: 5. Germline V lookup: CDR1 SGHDT, CDR2 YYEEEE. The CDR3 is made up of 15 amino acids. DNA for the CDR3: TGTGCCAGCAGCTTACGACTAGCGGATTCAGATACGCAGTATTTT. It specifies CASSLRLADSDTQYF.

This clonotype has at least ten counts. This chain connects TRBV11-2 to TRBJ2-7; tentatively, D is TRBD2 (6 bases). Trimming stripped 1 base from V and 11 bases from J, with 9 bases between. CDR3 length equals 11 residues. Germline V gene data show CDR1 as SGHAT and CDR2 as FQNNGV. CDR3 DNA sequence: TGTGCCAGCAGCTTAGGACGGGGGAAGTACTTC. This gives the protein CASSLGRGKYF.

V usage is TRBV3-1 and J usage is TRBJ1-1, with TRBD1 as a possible D gene (5 bases). The germline gives CDR1 LGHDT, CDR2 YNNKEL (reference sequence). V dropped 5 bases and J dropped 5 bases, with 15 bases sitting between them. The CDR3 runs 14 residues. The CDR3 spells CASSTRGSETEAFF. Here the CDR3 DNA reads TGTGCCAGCAGCACGAGGGGTAGTGAAACTGAAGCTTTCTTT.

V gene TRBV5-1 combines with J gene TRBJ2-7; D gene ambiguous. This CDR3 spans 11 amino acids. Trimming removed 4 bases at V and 7 bases at J, with 9 bases between. Germline V lookup: CDR1 SGHRS, CDR2 YFSETQ. CDR3 protein: CASSMMGEQYF. CDR3 sequence (DNA): TGCGCCAGCAGCATGATGGGGGAGCAGTACTTC.

This clonotype has a handful of counts. The chain employs TRBV20-1 and TRBJ1-1; maybe TRBD1 (6 bases). Germline-derived CDR1 and CDR2 are DFQATT and SNEGSKA (reference sequence). The germline V and J ends were trimmed by 6 bases and 0 bases, with 11 bases remaining between them. CDR3 length: 13 amino acids. Here the CDR3 DNA reads TGCAGTGCCCCGGACAGTTTGAACACTGAAGCTTTCTTT. It is translated as CSAPDSLNTEAFF.

The chain carries TRBV3-1 and TRBJ2-2; TRBD1 might be the D (6 bases). Per the germline V gene, CDR1 is LGHDT and CDR2 is YNNKEL (reference sequence). The CDR3 loop spans 15 amino acids. Trimming took 9 bases from V and 5 from J, leaving 19 bases between them. The CDR3: CASDFGTRKTGELFF. DNA of the CDR3: TGTGCCAGTGACTTCGGGACACGAAAAACCGGGGAGCTGTTTTTT. Together with reference TRBV3-1 and TRBJ2-2, the CDR3 gives the full variable domain: DTAVSQTPKYLVTQMGNDKSIKCEQNLGHDTMYWYKQDSKKFLKIMFSYNNKELIINETVPNRFSPKSPDKAHLNLHINSLELGDSAVYFCASDFGTRKTGELFFGEGSRLTVL.

The rearrangement links TRBV19 to TRBJ1-2; D is unresolved. Between the trimmed V and J ends, which lost 3 bases and 0 bases, there was a span of 14 bases. The V gene's germline CDR1 is LNHDA and CDR2 SQIVND (reference sequence). The CDR3 has 16 residues. The CDR3 loop reads CASSMARSPTNYGYTF. CDR3 bases: TGTGCCAGTAGTATGGCCCGATCCCCCACTAACTATGGCTACACCTTC. Full variable domain (rest looked up from reference TRBV19 and TRBJ1-2): DGGITQSPKYLFRKEGQNVTLSCEQNLNHDAMYWYRQDPGQGLRLIYYSQIVNDFQKGDIAEGYSVSREKKESFPLTVTSAQKNPTAFYLCASSMARSPTNYGYTFGSGTRLTVV.

This clonotype was detected only a few times. The V gene is TRBV3-1, the J gene TRBJ2-5; D might be TRBD2 (6 bases). The V end lost 1 base, the J end lost 2 bases, and 8 bases lay between the germline ends. Germline assignment: CDR1 LGHDT and CDR2 YNNKEL (reference sequence). This CDR3 is 14 amino acids long. CDR3 in amino acids: CASSQGRGQETQYF. The CDR3 DNA sequence: TGTGCCAGCAGCCAAGGACGGGGGCAAGAGACCCAGTACTTC.

V and J are TRBV29-1 and TRBJ2-5; D not resolved. The CDR3 is made up of 11 amino acids. Trimming shortened V by 5 bases and J by 1 base, and 5 bases separated the two germline ends. Germline values: CDR1 SQVTM, CDR2 ANQGSEA. The CDR3 loop reads CSVIFQETQYF. DNA of the CDR3: TGCAGCGTTATCTTCCAAGAGACCCAGTACTTC.

This rearrangement joins TRBV7-6 to TRBJ2-7; a weak D match, TRBD1 (6 bases). Between the trimmed V and J ends, which lost 5 bases and 0 bases, there was a span of 14 bases. The length of the CDR3 is 15 residues. Germline V gene sequence: CDR1 SGHVS, CDR2 FNYEAQ. As DNA, the CDR3 is TGTGCCAGCAGCCCCGAGGCAGGGGACTCCTACGAGCAGTACTTC. Its translation: CASSPEAGDSYEQYF. Together with reference TRBV7-6 and TRBJ2-7, the CDR3 gives the full variable domain: GAGVSQSPRYKVTKRGQDVALRCDPISGHVSLYWYRQALGQGPEFLTYFNYEAQQDKSGLPNDRFSAERPEGSISTLTIQRTEQRDSAMYRCASSPEAGDSYEQYFGPGTRLTVT.

There are a few counts of this clonotype. V and J are TRBV28 and TRBJ1-2; no firm D call. With 4 bases removed from V and 8 bases from J, the gap between germline ends came to 8 bases. From germline, CDR1 is MDHEN and CDR2 SYDVKM. The CDR3 has 11 residues. The CDR3 sequence: CASSSPAGYTF. The DNA for the CDR3 is TGTGCCAGCAGTTCACCAGCGGGCTACACCTTC.

The V gene is TRBV27, the J gene TRBJ2-3; D possibly corresponds to TRBD2 (7 bases). The CDR3 has 16 residues. The V gene's germline CDR1 is MNHEY and CDR2 SMNVEV (reference sequence). V was trimmed by 2 bases and J by 2 bases, leaving 14 bases between them. The CDR3 DNA reads as TGTGCCAGCAGTTTAAGGAGGGGGGGAGACACAGATACGCAGTATTTT. It yields the protein CASSLRRGGDTDTQYF.

Ten or more counts support this clonotype. The chain is built from TRBV27 and TRBJ1-6, with D uncertain. In germline, CDR1 is MNHEY, CDR2 SMNVEV (reference sequence). This CDR3 is 15 amino acids long. Trimming left V 9 bases short and J 3 bases short, with 15 bases between. CDR3 bases: TGTGCCAGTCTCTTAAGGTCGAACTATAATTCACCCCTCCACTTT. Its protein is CASLLRSNYNSPLHF.

This clonotype was seen at least ten times. The chain links TRBV21-1 to TRBJ1-5; the table's D gene call, TRBD1, was not cross checked with the DNA. TRBV21-1 is a documented pseudogene. CDR3 length equals 15 residues. DNA of the CDR3: TGTGCCAGCAGTCCCGGGACAGGGTTCAATCAGCCCCAGCATTTT. As protein: CASSPGTGFNQPQHF.

This clonotype appeared many times. The J gene is TRBJ2-3, the V gene TRBV19; 10 nucleotides match TRBD1. The CDR3 totals 16 residues. Germline loops: CDR1 LNHDA, CDR2 SQIVND (reference sequence). The junction had 8 bases not matched to a gene; V was cut back by 5 bases and J by 3 bases. CDR3 nucleotide sequence: TGTGCCAGTAGTGACTTGACAGGGGGCGTGACAGATACGCAGTATTTT. Its protein product is CASSDLTGGVTDTQYF. Combining the CDR3 with reference TRBV19 and TRBJ2-3 gives the whole variable domain DGGITQSPKYLFRKEGQNVTLSCEQNLNHDAMYWYRQDPGQGLRLIYYSQIVNDFQKGDIAEGYSVSREKKESFPLTVTSAQKNPTAFYLCASSDLTGGVTDTQYFGPGTRLTVL.

This clonotype was seen many times. The chain joins TRBV7-6 to TRBJ2-2; the match to TRBD1 covers 7 bases. Germline V gives CDR1 SGHVS, CDR2 FNYEAQ. This CDR3 comprises 15 residues. The V gene end was trimmed by 4 bases and the J gene end by 7 bases; junction bases not matched to a gene: 9. DNA for the CDR3: TGTGCCAGCAGCTCCCCGACAGGGACGGTCGGGGAGCTGTTTTTT. Its translation is CASSSPTGTVGELFF.

This sequence joins TRBV12-3 or TRBV12-4 and TRBJ1-1, with TRBD1 identical over 9 bases. J was trimmed by 0 bases and V by 3 bases; bases with no gene match: 2. The CDR3 has 15 residues. DNA of the CDR3: TGTGCCAGCAGTTTCCGGGACAGGGTGAACACTGAAGCTTTCTTT. Amino acid sequence: CASSFRDRVNTEAFF.